Sequencing of this TCR beta chain was carried out in a study of Ad26.COV2.S vaccination and SARS-CoV-2 variants. Treatment reported: roughly 20 received Ad26.COV2.S at low or high dose, single or two shots; about 5 received placebo; per-sample allocation not given. On day 63 after the first injection, vaccine and placebo recipients gave samples. In the vaccine, an Ad26 vector expressed the SARS-CoV-2 spike of the Wuhan strain. Germline V gene data show CDR1 as SGHNT and CDR2 as YYREEE (reference sequence). There are 14 residues in the CDR3. Trimming shortened V by 6 bases and J by 5 bases, and 17 bases separated the two germline ends. Method: immunoSEQ multiplex PCR; TCRdb's copy keeps in-frame clones and lacks some. The repertoire holds fewer than 400,000 clones, with about 82% as singletons. This clone was detected once.

Sequencing was performed on peripheral blood, taken in a trial of Ad26.COV2.S vaccine versus placebo. The genes are TRBV5-4 and TRBJ2-5, with TRBD2 as a possible D gene (6 bases). The sequence came from a person between 18 and 65 years old who received the Ad26.COV2.S COVID-19 vaccine or a placebo. The CDR3 here is CASTSLGGGETQYF. CDR3 in DNA: TGTGCCAGCACCTCCCTCGGGGGAGGCGAGACCCAGTACTTC. Full variable domain (rest looked up from reference TRBV5-4 and TRBJ2-5): ETGVTQSPTHLIKTRGQQVTLRCSSQSGHNTVSWYQQALGQGPQFIFQYYREEENGRGNFPPRFSGLQFPNYSSELNVNALELDDSALYLCASTSLGGGETQYFGPGTRLLVL.